These 19 T cell receptor beta chains came from one sample sequenced in a study of blood T cell repertoires in COVID-19 (dated by TCRdb to about 2020). Library preparation was by the immunoSEQ multiplex PCR assay. This immuneACCESS table, as held by TCRdb, lists in-frame sequences with V and J called but not all clones. Of the missing ones, under half trace to an unresolved V gene in checked studies; the others have no known cause. Within this sample are over 130,000 clones, with 75% to 80% of them counted one time only. Of the sample, less than 3% falls within the top ten clones. Material: PBMCs or T cells enriched from blood (not recorded which). The source is a woman aged 45-59 years who had recovered from COVID-19.

The V call is TRBV11-3, the J call TRBJ1-2; D call uncertain. The CDR3 has 12 residues. Trimming left V 3 bases short and J 1 base short, with 3 bases between. The germline V gene has CDR1 SGHNT and CDR2 YENEEA. In DNA, the CDR3 is TGTGCCAGCAGCTTCAGTAACTATGGCTACACCTTC. Its translation is CASSFSNYGYTF.

The chain recombines TRBV4-1 with TRBJ2-1; D remains unclear. V lost 0 bases and J 7 bases, leaving 13 bases between the germline ends. Germline V gene lookup returns CDR1 MGHRA and CDR2 YSYEKL. This CDR3 is 15 amino acids long. CDR3 bases: TGCGCCAGCAGCCAAGATATGGGCCGTGGGAATGAGCAGTTCTTC. It yields the protein CASSQDMGRGNEQFF.

The V call is TRBV2, the J call TRBJ1-2, with 7 bases aligning to TRBD1. CDR1 and CDR2 (germline): SNHLY, FYNNEI. CDR3 length: 17 amino acids. J was trimmed by 0 bases and V by 4 bases; bases with no gene match: 11. The CDR3 sequence: CASSGGEGGRANYGYTF. The DNA of the CDR3 is TGTGCCAGCAGTGGCGGGGAAGGGGGCCGAGCTAACTATGGCTACACCTTC.

This clone has only one observation. The chain recombines TRBV28 with TRBJ1-5, with D unresolved. V lost 7 bases to trimming and J lost 4 bases, with 14 bases between them. This CDR3 has 14 amino acids. Germline lookup yields CDR1 MDHEN and CDR2 SYDVKM. CDR3 coding DNA: TGTGCCAGCAAAGGGAGTAGGGTGAATCAGCCCCAGCATTTT. Translation gives CASKGSRVNQPQHF.

The chain couples TRBV6-6 to TRBJ1-6; no reliable D call. The V and J ends lost 11 bases and 8 bases respectively, with 7 bases between them. The CDR3 spans 10 residues. Germline V gene data show CDR1 as MNHNY and CDR2 as SVGAGI (reference sequence). In DNA form, the CDR3 reads TGTGCCTATGGGCATTCACCCCTCCACTTT. Protein sequence: CAYGHSPLHF.

The V gene is TRBV6-5, the J gene TRBJ1-3; 8 bases are shared with TRBD1. CDR1 and CDR2 from the germline V gene are MNHEY and SVGAGI. V was pared by 6 bases and J by 2 bases, with 3 bases of the junction left unmatched. The length of the CDR3 is 14 residues. CDR3: CASRTQGAGNTIYF. The CDR3 DNA sequence: TGTGCCAGCAGAACACAGGGGGCTGGAAACACCATATATTTT.

This chain links TRBV9 with TRBJ2-1; no firm D call. V dropped 3 bases and J dropped 5 bases, with 9 bases sitting between them. The CDR3 length is 13 residues. Per germline, CDR1 SGDLS and CDR2 YYNGEE. The CDR3 DNA sequence: TGTGCCAGCAGCGAGGCGGCAAACAATGAGCAGTTCTTC. Translating it yields CASSEAANNEQFF.

The CDR3 sequence is CAWGQMGYTF. The CDR3, as DNA: TGTGCCTGGGGACAGATGGGCTACACCTTC. V and J are TRBV30 and TRBJ1-2, with D possibly TRBD1 on 6 matching bases. CDR1 and CDR2 (germline): GTSNPN, SVGIG (reference sequence). The ends were cut back, 5 bases at V and 8 bases at J, with 9 bases in the middle. The CDR3 extends over 10 amino acids.

This chain links TRBV19 with TRBJ1-1; D might be TRBD1 (6 bases). The V and J ends lost 2 bases and 1 base respectively, with 8 bases between them. Germline V gives CDR1 LNHDA, CDR2 SQIVND (reference sequence). The CDR3 consists of 14 residues. This CDR3 is CASSISGQNTEAFF. In nucleotides, the CDR3 is TGTGCCAGTAGTATATCGGGACAGAACACTGAAGCTTTCTTT.

The V gene is TRBV19, the J gene TRBJ2-3; weak D call: TRBD2 (6 bases). The CDR3 contains 17 residues. The ends were cut back, 5 bases at V and 5 bases at J, with 23 bases in the middle. CDR1 and CDR2 (germline): LNHDA, SQIVND (reference sequence). The CDR3 nucleotides read TGTGCCAGTAGTTCTCTTGGACGGAGGGGAGTAGGAGATACGCAGTATTTT. Translated, it gives CASSSLGRRGVGDTQYF. The variable domain in full, with the rest retrieved from reference TRBV19 and TRBJ2-3, is DGGITQSPKYLFRKEGQNVTLSCEQNLNHDAMYWYRQDPGQGLRLIYYSQIVNDFQKGDIAEGYSVSREKKESFPLTVTSAQKNPTAFYLCASSSLGRRGVGDTQYFGPGTRLTVL.

The rearrangement links TRBV28 to TRBJ1-5; 7 bases match TRBD1. Unmatched junction bases numbered 8, after V lost 5 bases and J lost 1 base. CDR3 length: 16 residues. In germline, CDR1 is MDHEN, CDR2 SYDVKM. CDR3 sequence reads: CASSIQGLGSNQPQHF. DNA of the CDR3: TGTGCCAGCAGTATACAGGGGTTGGGCAGCAATCAGCCCCAGCATTTT. Looking up the rest from reference TRBV28 and TRBJ1-5 gives the full variable domain: DVKVTQSSRYLVKRTGEKVFLECVQDMDHENMFWYRQDPGLGLRLIYFSYDVKMKEKGDIPEGYSVSREKKERFSLILESASTNQTSMYLCASSIQGLGSNQPQHFGDGTRLSIL.

The rearrangement uses TRBV3-1 (or the pseudogene TRBV3-2) and TRBJ2-1, with 8 bases identical to TRBD2. J gave up 6 bases and V 6 bases, and 10 bases lay outside the gene matches. The CDR3 has 15 residues. The V gene's germline CDR1 is LGHDT and CDR2 YNNKEL (reference sequence). CDR3 DNA sequence: TGTGCCAGCAGTAATGAGCGGGGGTCTATCAATGAGCAGTTCTTC. Translated, it gives CASSNERGSINEQFF.

The chain has TRBV19 and TRBJ1-5, with TRBD1 as a possible D gene (5 bases). V was cut by 4 bases and J by 0 bases, with 13 bases left in between. The CDR3 contains 16 residues. Germline CDR1 LNHDA, CDR2 SQIVND (reference sequence). Here the CDR3 DNA reads TGTGCCAGTAGTAAGTTGGGGACTGATAGCAATCAGCCCCAGCATTTT. This sequence encodes CASSKLGTDSNQPQHF.

The gene calls are TRBV20-1 and TRBJ2-4; no clear D. Germline CDR1 reads DFQATT; CDR2 reads SNEGSKA (reference sequence). This CDR3 comprises 12 residues. Trimming pared 3 bases from V and 9 bases from J, leaving 12 bases between. CDR3 sequence: CSASDQRSIQYF. The CDR3 DNA reads TGCAGTGCTAGTGATCAACGTAGCATTCAGTACTTC.

As to this clone: The sample carries other DNA sequences with the same CDR3. The V gene is TRBV6-5, the J gene TRBJ2-7; tentatively, D is TRBD2 (5 bases). Germline V lookup: CDR1 MNHEY, CDR2 SVGAGI. Trimming left V 0 bases short and J 3 bases short, with 6 bases between. This CDR3 is 13 amino acids long. This chain's CDR3 is CASSYSRGYEQYF. The CDR3 nucleotides are TGTGCCAGCAGTTACTCCCGGGGCTACGAGCAGTACTTC.

This clone was seen a few times. The chain joins TRBV9 to TRBJ2-1; 7 nucleotides match TRBD2. Germline CDR1 reads SGDLS; CDR2 reads YYNGEE. CDR3 length: 15 residues. V was clipped by 0 bases and J by 5 bases; unmatched bases: 5. As DNA, the CDR3 is TGTGCCAGCAGCGTAGGGCTAGCGGTGAACAATGAGCAGTTCTTC. It specifies CASSVGLAVNNEQFF.

In its sample, this clone was seen once. V and J are TRBV5-1 and TRBJ2-1; 12 nucleotides match TRBD1. The CDR3 sequence is 15 residues long. Trimming took 4 bases from V and 6 from J; bases not matched to a gene: 5. The V gene's germline CDR1 is SGHRS and CDR2 YFSETQ. CDR3 amino acids: CASSPGTGGINEQFF. The CDR3 DNA reads as TGCGCCAGCAGCCCCGGGACAGGGGGCATCAATGAGCAGTTCTTC.

This rearrangement joins TRBV28 to TRBJ1-6, with 9 bases aligning to TRBD1. This CDR3 has 16 residues. V was clipped by 5 bases and J by 3 bases; unmatched bases: 5. CDR1 and CDR2 from the germline V gene are MDHEN and SYDVKM. The CDR3 loop is CASSPRTGVYNSPLHF. In DNA, the CDR3 is TGTGCCAGCAGTCCACGGACAGGGGTCTATAATTCACCCCTCCACTTT.

The J gene is TRBJ2-7, the V gene TRBV27; D call uncertain. Germline V lookup: CDR1 MNHEY, CDR2 SMNVEV (reference sequence). The CDR3 length is 15 residues. The V end was cut by 5 bases, the J end by 3 bases, with 17 bases between. The DNA for the CDR3 is TGTGCCAGCAGTAGCCTAGGAAGTTCACTCTACGAGCAGTACTTC. It encodes CASSSLGSSLYEQYF.